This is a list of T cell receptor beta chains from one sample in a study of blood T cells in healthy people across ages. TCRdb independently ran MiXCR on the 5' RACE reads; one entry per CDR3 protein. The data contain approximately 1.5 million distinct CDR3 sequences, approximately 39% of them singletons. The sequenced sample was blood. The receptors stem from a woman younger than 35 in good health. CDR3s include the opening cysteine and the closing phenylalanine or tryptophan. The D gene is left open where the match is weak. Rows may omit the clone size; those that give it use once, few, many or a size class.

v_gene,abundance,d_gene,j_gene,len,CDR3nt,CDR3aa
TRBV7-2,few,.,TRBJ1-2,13,TGTGCCAGCAGCTTAGTCCGGCGTAAGGGCTACACCTTC,CASSLVRRKGYTF
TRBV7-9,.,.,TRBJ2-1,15,TGTGCCAGCACCCTACTAGGGACGTCCTACAATGAGCAGTTCTTC,CASTLLGTSYNEQFF
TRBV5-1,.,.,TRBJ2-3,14,TGCGCCAGCAGCTTTGGAGCGCGGGCAGATACGCAGTATTTT,CASSFGARADTQYF
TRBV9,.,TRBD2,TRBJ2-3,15,TGTGCCAGCAGCGCCCGGACTAGAGATGTAGATACGCAGTATTTT,CASSARTRDVDTQYF
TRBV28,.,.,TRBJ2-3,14,TGTGCCAGCAGTGGGGTTAGTGGGACAGATACGCAGTATTTT,CASSGVSGTDTQYF
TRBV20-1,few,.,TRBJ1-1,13,TGCAGTGCTAGTCAGGGTCTGAACACTGAAGCTTTCTTT,CSASQGLNTEAFF
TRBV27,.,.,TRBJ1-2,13,TGTGCCAGCAGTCCCGGGACTAACTGTGGCTACACCTTC,CASSPGTNCGYTF
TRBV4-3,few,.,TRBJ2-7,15,TGCGCCAGCAGCCGCACGGGACACCTTCTGGAGGCCCAGTACTTC,CASSRTGHLLEAQYF
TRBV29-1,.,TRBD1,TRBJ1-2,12,TGCAGCGCTGAGGGACAGGGAGTAGGCTACACCTTC,CSAEGQGVGYTF
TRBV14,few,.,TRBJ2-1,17,TGTGCCAGCAGCCAAGGCCCTCCCGGGACGTATGACGATGAGCAGTTCTTC,CASSQGPPGTYDDEQFF
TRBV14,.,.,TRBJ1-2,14,TGTGCCAGCAGCCAAATGGTCGCGGGCTATGGCTACACCTTC,CASSQMVAGYGYTF
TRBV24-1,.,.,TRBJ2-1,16,TGTGCCACCAGTGACCAAGGGACGCCCGGGTACAATGAGCAGTTCTTC,CATSDQGTPGYNEQFF
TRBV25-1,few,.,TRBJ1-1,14,TGTGCCAGCAGTGATCCATTGGGTTCCACTGAAGCTTTCTTT,CASSDPLGSTEAFF
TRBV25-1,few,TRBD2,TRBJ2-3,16,TGTGCCAGCAGTGAATTTGGCGGGAGGACGGGGGATACGCAGTATTTT,CASSEFGGRTGDTQYF
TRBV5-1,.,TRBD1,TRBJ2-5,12,TGCGCCAGCAGCTTTCGACAGGGGCCCCAGTACTTC,CASSFRQGPQYF
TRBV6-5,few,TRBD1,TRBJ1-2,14,TGTGCCAGCAGGAGAACAGGGGCGGGCTATGGCTACACCTTC,CASRRTGAGYGYTF
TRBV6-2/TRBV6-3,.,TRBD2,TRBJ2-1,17,TGTGCCAGCAGTTACAGAGGACTAGCGGGATTTTACAATGAGCAGTTCTTC,CASSYRGLAGFYNEQFF
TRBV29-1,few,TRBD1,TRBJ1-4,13,TGCAGCGTCGCCGGGACAGCTAATGAAAAACTGTTTTTT,CSVAGTANEKLFF
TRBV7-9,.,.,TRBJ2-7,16,TGTGCCAGCAGTTTAGGATGCAGCAGGGTTTCCTACGAGCAGTACTTC,CASSLGCSRVSYEQYF
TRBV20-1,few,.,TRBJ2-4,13,TGCAGTGCTAGTGAAGGCAGGGGGGTCATTCAGTACTTC,CSASEGRGVIQYF
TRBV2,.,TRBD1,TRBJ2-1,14,TGTGCCAGCAGGGGACAGGTTGTTGCCAATGAGCAGTTCTTC,CASRGQVVANEQFF
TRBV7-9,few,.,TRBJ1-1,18,TGTGCCAGCAGCCCCAATGAGGCAGGGCTAGGGCTTAACACTGAAGCTTTCTTT,CASSPNEAGLGLNTEAFF
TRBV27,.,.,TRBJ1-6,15,TGTGCCAGCAGTTTCGGGGTGTCTAGGGGGTCACCCCTCCACTTT,CASSFGVSRGSPLHF
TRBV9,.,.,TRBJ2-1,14,TGTGCCAGCAGCGTAGGGGCCGGGTCCAATGAGCAGTTCTTC,CASSVGAGSNEQFF
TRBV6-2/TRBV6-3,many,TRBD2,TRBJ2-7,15,TGTGCCAGCAGTAGTCCTCTGGGGCTAGCGGACGAGCAGTACTTC,CASSSPLGLADEQYF
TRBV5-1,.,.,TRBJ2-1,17,TGCGCCAGCAGCACGGCAGCGAAGAAGGGCTCCTACAATGAGCAGTTCTTC,CASSTAAKKGSYNEQFF
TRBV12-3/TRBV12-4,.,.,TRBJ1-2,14,TGTGCCAGCAGCCATAGGAGACCTCTATATGGCTACACCTTC,CASSHRRPLYGYTF
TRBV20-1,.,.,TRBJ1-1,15,TGCAGTGCTAGAGATTATAACGGCCTGAACACTGAAGCTTTCTTT,CSARDYNGLNTEAFF
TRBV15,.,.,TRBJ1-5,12,TGTGCCACCAGCAGAGCCAATCAGCCCCAGCATTTT,CATSRANQPQHF
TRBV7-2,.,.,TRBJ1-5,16,TGTGCCAGCAGCCCCTCCGGGCGCCTAAGCAATCAGCCCCAGCATTTT,CASSPSGRLSNQPQHF
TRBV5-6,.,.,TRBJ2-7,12,TGTGCCAGCAGGTCAGGGGCCGGCGAGCAGTACTTC,CASRSGAGEQYF